Listed below are T cell receptor beta chains from one sample, sequenced in a study of CD8+CD57+ T cells in acquired aplastic anemia. TCRdb re-called the reads with MiXCR, one entry per CDR3 protein. The data contain approximately 170,000 distinct CDR3 sequences, roughly half of them seen just once; the ten biggest clones take up 15% to 20%. Sequenced: sorted CD4+, CD8+, or CD8+CD57+ T cells (not recorded which) from PBMCs. The source is a human donor in good health, serving as a control. The CDR3 runs from the conserved cysteine through the conserved F or W. A D gene is named only where the DNA matches it firmly. Clone size is given for some rows only: seen once, a few or many times, or a class if the clone is expanded.

cdr3_aa: CASRFSEKLFF
cdr3_nt: TGTGCCAGTAGATTCAGTGAAAAACTGTTTTTT
v_call: TRBV19
j_call: TRBJ1-4
clone_size: many
d_call: -

cdr3_aa: CASILGQGGVGAFF
cdr3_nt: TGTGCCAGCATCCTCGGACAGGGGGGGGTCGGAGCTTTCTTT
v_call: TRBV11-2
j_call: TRBJ1-1
clone_size: many
d_call: TRBD1

cdr3_aa: CASSRQAGSDTEAFF
cdr3_nt: TGCGCCAGCAGCAGACAGGCGGGGAGCGACACTGAAGCTTTCTTT
v_call: TRBV5-1
j_call: TRBJ1-1
clone_size: -
d_call: -

cdr3_aa: CASSMDIPQAFF
cdr3_nt: TGTGCCAGCAGTATGGACATTCCGCAAGCTTTCTTT
v_call: TRBV2
j_call: TRBJ1-1
clone_size: -
d_call: -

cdr3_aa: CASSRSGMPYEQYF
cdr3_nt: TGTGCCAGTAGTAGGAGCGGGATGCCCTACGAGCAGTACTTC
v_call: TRBV19
j_call: TRBJ2-7
clone_size: -
d_call: TRBD2

cdr3_aa: CASSLQGRGYTF
cdr3_nt: TGTGCCAGCAGCTTGCAGGGAAGGGGCTACACCTTC
v_call: TRBV5-5
j_call: TRBJ1-2
clone_size: -
d_call: -

cdr3_aa: CASSFGMGVGGYTF
cdr3_nt: TGTGCCAGCAGTTTCGGGATGGGAGTAGGTGGCTACACCTTC
v_call: TRBV12-3/TRBV12-4
j_call: TRBJ1-2
clone_size: many
d_call: -

cdr3_aa: CASSSGTGDYGYTF
cdr3_nt: TGCGCCAGCAGCTCCGGGACAGGGGACTATGGCTACACCTTC
v_call: TRBV5-1
j_call: TRBJ1-2
clone_size: -
d_call: TRBD1

cdr3_aa: CASSLAETVSHEQYF
cdr3_nt: TGCGCCAGCAGCTTGGCCGAGACAGTTAGCCACGAGCAGTACTTC
v_call: TRBV5-1
j_call: TRBJ2-7
clone_size: -
d_call: -

cdr3_aa: CASSLARGSQMSEKLFF
cdr3_nt: TGTGCCAGCAGCCTGGCCAGGGGGAGTCAAATGAGTGAAAAACTGTTTTTT
v_call: TRBV7-9
j_call: TRBJ1-4
clone_size: many
d_call: TRBD1

cdr3_aa: CASSQVPGTGVFYGYTF
cdr3_nt: TGCGCCAGCAGCCAAGTTCCCGGGACAGGGGTTTTCTATGGCTACACCTTC
v_call: TRBV4-1
j_call: TRBJ1-2
clone_size: few
d_call: TRBD1